This T cell receptor beta chain was found in a study of OX40 agonist ivuxolimab in advanced cancers. Germline CDR1 SGHTA, CDR2 FQGNSA. The CDR3 is 13 residues long. The V end was cut by 8 bases, the J end by 3 bases, with 11 bases between. Method: immunoSEQ multiplex PCR; TCRdb's copy keeps in-frame clones and lacks some. This sample has 55,000 to 65,000 clones, with 85% found just once. This clonotype was sampled from an adult with an advanced solid tumor such as melanoma, head and neck, liver or kidney cancer. Sequencing was performed on CD4+ or CD8+ T cells sorted from blood, taken in a trial of the OX40 agonist ivuxolimab. This rearrangement joins TRBV7-2 to TRBJ2-1; D might be TRBD1 or TRBD2, each matching 5 bases. The CDR3 DNA follows: TGTGCCAGCCAACGGGACCACTACAATGAGCAGTTCTTC. It yields the protein CASQRDHYNEQFF.